The T cell receptor (beta chain) described here comes from a study of OX40 agonist ivuxolimab in advanced cancers. The CDR3 is made up of 13 amino acids. Germline CDR1 and CDR2: SQVTM and ANQGSEA. Trimming removed 3 bases from V and 2 bases from J, with 9 bases in between. The repertoire was sequenced with immunoSEQ multiplex PCR; TCRdb's copy has only in-frame clones and lacks some. The data hold thousands of clones, with about 66% observed a single time. V is TRBV29-1 and J is TRBJ2-3; unclear D gene. This sequence originates from an adult with an advanced solid tumor such as melanoma, head and neck, liver or kidney cancer. The sample here was CD4+ or CD8+ T cells sorted from blood, taken in a trial of the OX40 agonist ivuxolimab. DNA of the CDR3: TGCAGCGTTGAGGTGGGGTACACAGATACGCAGTATTTT. As protein: CSVEVGYTDTQYF.